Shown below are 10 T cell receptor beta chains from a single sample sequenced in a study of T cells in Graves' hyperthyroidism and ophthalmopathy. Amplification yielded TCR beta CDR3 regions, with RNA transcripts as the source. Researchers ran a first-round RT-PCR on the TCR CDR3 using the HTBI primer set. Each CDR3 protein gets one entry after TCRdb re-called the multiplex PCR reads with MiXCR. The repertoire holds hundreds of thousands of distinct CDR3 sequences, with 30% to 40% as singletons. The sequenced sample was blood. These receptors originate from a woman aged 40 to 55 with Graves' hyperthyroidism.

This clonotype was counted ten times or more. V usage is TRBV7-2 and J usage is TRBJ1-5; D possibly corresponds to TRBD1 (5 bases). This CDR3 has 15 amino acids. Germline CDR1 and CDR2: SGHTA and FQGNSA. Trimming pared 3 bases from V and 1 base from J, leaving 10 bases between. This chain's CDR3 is CASSLGRTSNQPQHF. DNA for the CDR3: TGTGCCAGCAGCTTGGGACGTACGAGCAATCAGCCCCAGCATTTT.

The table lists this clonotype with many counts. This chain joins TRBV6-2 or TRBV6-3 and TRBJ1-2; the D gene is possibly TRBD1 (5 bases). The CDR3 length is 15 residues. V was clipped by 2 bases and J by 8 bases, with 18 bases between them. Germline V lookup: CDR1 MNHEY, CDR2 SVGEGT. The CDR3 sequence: CASSYPDGDGTGYTF. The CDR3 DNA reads TGTGCCAGCAGTTACCCGGACGGGGACGGAACCGGCTACACCTTC.

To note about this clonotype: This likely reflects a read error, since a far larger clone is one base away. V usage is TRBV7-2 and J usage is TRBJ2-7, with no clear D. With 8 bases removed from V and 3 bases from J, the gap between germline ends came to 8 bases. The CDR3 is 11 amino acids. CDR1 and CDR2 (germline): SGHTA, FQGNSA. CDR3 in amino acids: CASGQNYEQYF. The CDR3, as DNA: TGTGCCAGCGGCCAGAACTACGAGCAGTACTTC.

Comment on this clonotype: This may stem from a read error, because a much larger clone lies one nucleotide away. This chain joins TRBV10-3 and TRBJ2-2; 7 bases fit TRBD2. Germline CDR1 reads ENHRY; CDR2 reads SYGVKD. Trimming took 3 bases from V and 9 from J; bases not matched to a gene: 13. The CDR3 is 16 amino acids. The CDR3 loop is CAISDLLAEETRELFF. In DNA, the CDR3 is TGTGCCATCAGTGATCTTCTAGCGGAGGAAACCAGGGAGCTGTTTTTT.

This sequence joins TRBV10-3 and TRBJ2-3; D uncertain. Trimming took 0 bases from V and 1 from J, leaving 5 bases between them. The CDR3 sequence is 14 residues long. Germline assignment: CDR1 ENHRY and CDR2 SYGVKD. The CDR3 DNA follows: TGTGCCATCAGTGAGTCGGCGCGCACAGATACGCAGTATTTT. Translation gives CAISESARTDTQYF.

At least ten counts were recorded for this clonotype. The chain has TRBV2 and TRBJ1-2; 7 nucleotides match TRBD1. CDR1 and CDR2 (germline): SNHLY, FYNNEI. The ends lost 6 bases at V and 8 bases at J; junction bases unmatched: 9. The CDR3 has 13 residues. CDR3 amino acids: CASRQQGIGGYTF. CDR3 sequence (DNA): TGTGCCAGCAGACAACAGGGGATCGGGGGCTACACCTTC.

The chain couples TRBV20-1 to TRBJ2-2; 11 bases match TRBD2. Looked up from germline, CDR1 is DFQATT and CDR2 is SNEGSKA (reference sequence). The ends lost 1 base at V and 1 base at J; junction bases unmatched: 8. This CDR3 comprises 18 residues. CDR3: CSARAPTSGSLNTGELFF. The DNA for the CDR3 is TGCAGTGCTAGAGCCCCCACTAGCGGGAGCTTGAACACCGGGGAGCTGTTTTTT.

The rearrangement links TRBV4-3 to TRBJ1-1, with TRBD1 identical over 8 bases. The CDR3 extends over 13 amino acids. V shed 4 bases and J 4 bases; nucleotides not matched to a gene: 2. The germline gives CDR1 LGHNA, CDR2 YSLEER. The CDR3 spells CASSRQGPTEAFF. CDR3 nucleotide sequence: TGCGCCAGCAGCCGACAGGGGCCCACTGAAGCTTTCTTT.

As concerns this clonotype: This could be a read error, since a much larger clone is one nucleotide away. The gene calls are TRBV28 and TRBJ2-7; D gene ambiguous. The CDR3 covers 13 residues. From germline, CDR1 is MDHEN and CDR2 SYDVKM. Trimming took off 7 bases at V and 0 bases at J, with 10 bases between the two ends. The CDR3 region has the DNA TGTGCCAGCATCTCTCCAAGCTCCTACGAGCAGTACTTC. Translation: CASISPSSYEQYF. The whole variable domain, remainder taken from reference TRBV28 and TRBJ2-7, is DVKVTQSSRYLVKRTGEKVFLECVQDMDHENMFWYRQDPGLGLRLIYFSYDVKMKEKGDIPEGYSVSREKKERFSLILESASTNQTSMYLCASISPSSYEQYFGPGTRLTVT.

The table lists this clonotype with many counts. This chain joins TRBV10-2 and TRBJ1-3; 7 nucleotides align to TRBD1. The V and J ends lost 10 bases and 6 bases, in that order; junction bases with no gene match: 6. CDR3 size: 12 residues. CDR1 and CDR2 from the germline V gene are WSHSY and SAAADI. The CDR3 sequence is CATTGDENTIYF. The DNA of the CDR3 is TGCGCCACCACAGGGGATGAAAACACCATATATTTT.